This TCR beta chain was captured by sequencing in a study of T cell responses to AZD1222 COVID-19 vaccine. Study-level points and caveats: Clonal diversity was possibly underestimated, and white British individuals and females predominated among donors. CD4 TCRs linked to vaccination spanned spike, dominating at 160-218 and 743-854. Spike-specific TCR depth and breadth grew after two AZD1222 doses. Close to half of all spike-specific TCRs reportedly target regions of the variants that are unmutated.

Libraries were prepared by immunoSEQ multiplex PCR; TCRdb keeps only in-frame clonotypes and omits some of them. The data contain about 110,000 clones, 88% of them singletons. With regard to this clone: Its matching antigen is unknown.

The CDR3 extends over 16 amino acids. Germline CDR1 SGHVS, CDR2 FNYEAQ. The V gene lost 1 base and the J gene lost 2 bases, with 13 bases spanning the gap. Sequencing was performed on peripheral blood, taken on day 0 of AZD1222 vaccination. This rearrangement joins TRBV7-6 to TRBJ2-3, with D possibly TRBD2 on 7 matching bases. The clonotype comes from an adult in good health. The CDR3 nucleotides read TGTGCCAGCAGCTTAGTTTACGGGGGGCTCACAGATACGCAGTATTTT. Translating gives CASSLVYGGLTDTQYF.